This TCR beta chain came from a study of CD8 T cells in Susac syndrome. Random hexamers were used to reverse transcribe the RNA input (about 0.45 to 1 ug). MiXCR, applied by TCRdb to the immunoSEQ multiplex PCR reads, yields one record per CDR3 protein. The data show roughly 150,000 distinct CDR3 sequences, with roughly 94% seen just once and roughly 0.2% held by the top ten. This clonotype was observed once. The germline gives CDR1 LNHNV, CDR2 YYDKDF (reference sequence). This CDR3 is built from 17 residues. V lost 3 bases and J 5 bases, leaving 23 bases between the germline ends. V is TRBV15 and J is TRBJ2-7; D perhaps matches TRBD1 (6 bases). The specimen sequenced was CD8+ T cells from PBMCs. The clonotype comes from a human donor with multiple sclerosis. The CDR3 is CATSRASQGAVSDEQYF. DNA for the CDR3: TGTGCCACCAGCAGGGCTTCACAGGGTGCGGTATCCGACGAGCAGTACTTC.